The 30 T cell receptor beta chains presented below share a single source sample, sequenced in a study of control samples from healthy donors and cancer patients. The assay was immunoSEQ multiplex PCR, and TCRdb's table has in-frame clones only and misses some. The data hold 150,000 to 200,000 clones, with 75% to 95% observed a single time. Sequences were obtained from blood. Receptors were obtained from a woman aged 40 to 55 in good health.

J is TRBJ1-5 and V is TRBV21-1. TRBV21-1 is described as a pseudogene. This CDR3 has 18 residues. The CDR3 region has the DNA TGTGCCAGCAGCAAAAGTATTGTGGGTACTCATAGCAATCAGCCCCAGCATTTT. It encodes CASSKSIVGTHSNQPQHF.

The CDR3: CASSQTSGGLSSYEQYF. The CDR3 region has the DNA TGTGCCAGCAGCCAGACTAGCGGGGGACTTAGCTCCTACGAGCAGTACTTC. The chain recombines TRBV9 with TRBJ2-7; TRBD2 aligns across 12 bases. Germline V lookup: CDR1 SGDLS, CDR2 YYNGEE. The CDR3 is 17 amino acids. With 4 bases clipped from V and 0 bases from J, the junction kept 8 bases outside the gene matches.

The rearrangement joins TRBV11-2 to TRBJ1-2; a weak D match, TRBD1 (5 bases). V was trimmed by 1 base and J by 4 bases, leaving 10 bases between them. The CDR3 length is 14 residues. The germline V gene encodes CDR1 SGHAT and CDR2 FQNNGV. The CDR3 DNA reads TGTGCCAGCAGCTTAGGGGGGGAAACCTATGGCTACACCTTC. Encoded protein: CASSLGGETYGYTF.

The chain carries TRBV7-3 and TRBJ2-7; D call uncertain. From germline, CDR1 is SGHTA and CDR2 FQGTGA. V was pared by 3 bases and J by 3 bases, with 18 bases between. CDR3 length: 16 residues. The CDR3 protein is CASSFLWCRVFYEQYF. The CDR3 DNA follows: TGTGCCAGCAGCTTCTTATGGTGCAGAGTCTTCTACGAGCAGTACTTC.

This clone was recorded only once. The chain is built from TRBV11-2 and TRBJ1-1; TRBD1 is a possible D gene (5 bases). V was trimmed by 3 bases and J by 0 bases, leaving 8 bases between them. This CDR3 has 14 amino acids. Germline V gene data show CDR1 as SGHAT and CDR2 as FQNNGV. CDR3 nucleotides: TGTGCCAGCAGCTTGAGGACACTGAACACTGAAGCTTTCTTT. Residues: CASSLRTLNTEAFF. The full variable domain, rest sourced from reference TRBV11-2 and TRBJ1-1, is EAGVAQSPRYKIIEKRQSVAFWCNPISGHATLYWYQQILGQGPKLLIQFQNNGVVDDSQLPKDRFSAERLKGVDSTLKIQPAKLEDSAVYLCASSLRTLNTEAFFGQGTRLTVV.

This clone was recorded a few times. This rearrangement joins TRBV7-8 to TRBJ2-7, with 10 bases that match TRBD2. CDR1 SGHVS and CDR2 FQNEAQ come from the germline V gene. V dropped 2 bases and J dropped 5; count of bases not matched to a gene: 3. The CDR3 covers 14 residues. CDR3 residues: CASSLKLAGNEQYF. The CDR3 DNA reads as TGTGCCAGCAGCTTAAAACTAGCGGGGAACGAGCAGTACTTC.

J is TRBJ1-4 and V is TRBV6-5; D remains ambiguous. V was clipped by 2 bases and J by 5 bases, with 9 bases between them. The CDR3 is made up of 14 amino acids. Germline CDR1 reads MNHEY; CDR2 reads SVGAGI. DNA of the CDR3: TGTGCCAGCAGTTACGATCGGTCCAATGAAAAACTGTTTTTT. This gives the protein CASSYDRSNEKLFF.

V and J are TRBV18 and TRBJ2-1; 11 bases agree with TRBD2. J was trimmed by 5 bases and V by 3 bases; bases with no gene match: 0. The CDR3 extends over 14 amino acids. Germline CDR1 KGHSH, CDR2 LQKENI. CDR3 protein: CASSPGLADNEQFF. CDR3 bases: TGTGCCAGCTCACCGGGACTAGCGGACAATGAGCAGTTCTTC.

This chain uses TRBV5-1 with TRBJ2-7; 7 bases match TRBD1. Per the germline V gene, CDR1 is SGHRS and CDR2 is YFSETQ. CDR3 length equals 12 residues. The J segment lost 5 bases and the V segment lost 4 bases, leaving 3 bases of the junction unmatched. The CDR3: CASSHTGDEQYF. DNA for the CDR3: TGCGCCAGCAGCCACACAGGGGACGAGCAGTACTTC.

The chain employs TRBV5-4 and TRBJ2-3, with 12 bases identical to TRBD2. The V and J ends lost 0 bases and 1 base, in that order; junction bases with no gene match: 6. Germline-derived CDR1 and CDR2 are SGHNT and YYREEE (reference sequence). The CDR3 length is 18 residues. CDR3 region: CASSLAASGGAGTDTQYF. CDR3 nucleotides: TGTGCCAGCAGCTTGGCCGCTAGCGGGGGGGCCGGCACAGATACGCAGTATTTT. The entire variable domain, with the rest obtained from reference TRBV5-4 and TRBJ2-3, is as follows: ETGVTQSPTHLIKTRGQQVTLRCSSQSGHNTVSWYQQALGQGPQFIFQYYREEENGRGNFPPRFSGLQFPNYSSELNVNALELDDSALYLCASSLAASGGAGTDTQYFGPGTRLTVL.

The V gene is TRBV19, the J gene TRBJ1-1; D not certain. CDR1 and CDR2 from the germline V gene are LNHDA and SQIVND (reference sequence). V lost 6 bases and J lost 12, with 11 bases in between. The CDR3 runs to 10 residues. CDR3 residues: CASRASETFF. The CDR3 nucleotides are TGTGCCAGTAGAGCGTCGGAGACTTTCTTT. The full variable domain, completed using reference TRBV19 and TRBJ1-1, is DGGITQSPKYLFRKEGQNVTLSCEQNLNHDAMYWYRQDPGQGLRLIYYSQIVNDFQKGDIAEGYSVSREKKESFPLTVTSAQKNPTAFYLCASRASETFFGQGTRLTVV.

This chain links TRBV11-2 with TRBJ2-7, with TRBD1 identical over 9 bases. This CDR3 comprises 14 residues. After removal of 3 bases from V and 5 bases from J, the junction contained 5 bases not matched to a gene. CDR1 is SGHAT and CDR2 is FQNNGV in the germline V gene. The CDR3 nucleotides are TGTGCCAGCAGCTTCGGGACAGGGTTCAACGAGCAGTACTTC. It specifies CASSFGTGFNEQYF.

The CDR3 DNA sequence: TGTGCCAGCAGCGGCGACAGGAACACCGGGGAGCTGTTTTTT. This codes for CASSGDRNTGELFF. The chain employs TRBV11-3 and TRBJ2-2, with a possible D match to TRBD1 (5 bases). Germline V lookup: CDR1 SGHNT, CDR2 YENEEA. CDR3 length: 14 amino acids. Trimming cost V 5 bases and J 1 base, with 8 bases left between them. Looking up the rest from reference TRBV11-3 and TRBJ2-2 gives the full variable domain: EAGVVQSPRYKIIEKKQPVAFWCNPISGHNTLYWYLQNLGQGPELLIRYENEEAVDDSQLPKDRFSAERLKGVDSTLKIQPAELGDSAVYLCASSGDRNTGELFFGEGSRLTVL.

The genes are TRBV7-8 and TRBJ1-2; 8 bases are shared with TRBD1. This CDR3 is built from 15 residues. After removal of 5 bases from V and 0 bases from J, the junction contained 5 bases not matched to a gene. Germline assignment: CDR1 SGHVS and CDR2 FQNEAQ. CDR3 protein: CASSLRTGTNYGYTF. Here the CDR3 DNA reads TGTGCCAGCAGCCTAAGGACAGGGACTAACTATGGCTACACCTTC.

The gene calls are TRBV3-1 (or the pseudogene TRBV3-2) and TRBJ2-5, with D possibly being TRBD1 (6 bases). The germline V gene encodes CDR1 LGHDT and CDR2 YNNKEL (reference sequence). The CDR3 has 13 residues. V was clipped by 6 bases and J by 5 bases, with 13 bases between them. The CDR3 spells CASSSGQRETQYF. The CDR3 bases are TGTGCCAGCAGTTCCGGACAGCGGGAGACCCAGTACTTC.

The chain combines TRBV19 with TRBJ1-4, with 7 positions matching TRBD1. Unmatched junction bases numbered 10, after V lost 5 bases and J lost 7 bases. Germline V lookup: CDR1 LNHDA, CDR2 SQIVND (reference sequence). The CDR3 has 15 amino acids. The CDR3 DNA follows: TGTGCCAGTAGTTTTCCGACAGGGTCACGTGAAAAACTGTTTTTT. Its protein product is CASSFPTGSREKLFF. The full variable domain, its missing parts supplied by reference TRBV19 and TRBJ1-4, is DGGITQSPKYLFRKEGQNVTLSCEQNLNHDAMYWYRQDPGQGLRLIYYSQIVNDFQKGDIAEGYSVSREKKESFPLTVTSAQKNPTAFYLCASSFPTGSREKLFFGSGTQLSVL.

The J gene is TRBJ2-2, the V gene TRBV5-1; D not certain. The CDR3 contains 14 residues. Per germline, CDR1 SGHRS and CDR2 YFSETQ. The germline V and J ends were trimmed by 6 bases and 2 bases, with 11 bases remaining between them. The CDR3 DNA sequence: TGCGCCAGCACCCCACAAACTAACACCGGGGAGCTGTTTTTT. This translates into CASTPQTNTGELFF.

This clone has only one observation. V gene TRBV9 combines with J gene TRBJ1-6, with D hard to call. CDR3 length: 13 amino acids. The ends were cut back, 4 bases at V and 13 bases at J, with 15 bases in the middle. Germline V gene sequence: CDR1 SGDLS, CDR2 YYNGEE. The chain's CDR3 is CASSTQTWAPLHF. The CDR3 coding sequence is TGTGCCAGCAGCACACAGACTTGGGCTCCCCTCCACTTT.

J is TRBJ1-4 and V is TRBV10-2; D is ambiguous. The germline V and J ends were trimmed by 3 bases and 6 bases, with 11 bases remaining between them. CDR3 length equals 14 residues. The germline V gene encodes CDR1 WSHSY and CDR2 SAAADI. The CDR3 reads CASSDRTRDEKLFF. CDR3 sequence (DNA): TGCGCCAGCAGTGATCGGACCCGGGATGAAAAACTGTTTTTT.

The chain uses TRBV12-3 or TRBV12-4 and TRBJ1-5; D gene unclear. Trimming shortened V by 2 bases and J by 3 bases, and 5 bases separated the two germline ends. This CDR3 is 13 amino acids long. CDR3 protein: CASSLQYNQPQHF. The CDR3 DNA follows: TGTGCCAGCAGTTTACAGTACAATCAGCCCCAGCATTTT.

The chain recombines TRBV28 with TRBJ1-1; the D is unclear. In germline, CDR1 is MDHEN, CDR2 SYDVKM. Between the trimmed V and J ends, which lost 4 bases and 7 bases, there was a span of 22 bases. CDR3 length: 16 amino acids. This CDR3 reads CASSSSGIRGDGEAFF. For the CDR3, the DNA is TGTGCCAGCAGTTCCTCCGGGATCCGAGGTGATGGTGAAGCTTTCTTT. Based on the CDR3 plus reference TRBV28 and TRBJ1-1, the full variable domain is DVKVTQSSRYLVKRTGEKVFLECVQDMDHENMFWYRQDPGLGLRLIYFSYDVKMKEKGDIPEGYSVSREKKERFSLILESASTNQTSMYLCASSSSGIRGDGEAFFGQGTRLTVV.

V gene TRBV5-5 combines with J gene TRBJ1-2, with D unclear. The CDR3 contains 15 residues. Germline CDR1 reads SGHKS; CDR2 reads YYEKEE (reference sequence). Trimming cost V 2 bases and J 4 bases, with 15 bases left between them. The CDR3 region is CASSLSYQPSYGYTF. The CDR3 DNA is TGTGCCAGCAGCTTATCATACCAGCCAAGCTATGGCTACACCTTC.

The V gene is TRBV6-5, the J gene TRBJ1-2, with 11 nucleotides matching TRBD1. After removal of 6 bases from V and 7 bases from J, the junction contained 7 bases not matched to a gene. The CDR3 is made up of 14 amino acids. The germline V gene has CDR1 MNHEY and CDR2 SVGAGI. CDR3 nucleotide sequence: TGTGCCAGCAGCCTGGACAGGGGGCTAAGTGGCTACACCTTC. This gives the protein CASSLDRGLSGYTF.

This chain connects TRBV13 to TRBJ2-3; tentatively, D is TRBD2 (6 bases). Trimming stripped 5 bases from V and 3 bases from J, with 9 bases between. CDR3 size: 13 residues. CDR1 is PRHDT and CDR2 is FYEKMQ in the germline V gene (reference sequence). CDR3 coding DNA: TGTGCCAGCAGCCCCGGGAGTACAGATACGCAGTATTTT. Its protein product is CASSPGSTDTQYF.

V usage is TRBV25-1 and J usage is TRBJ2-3, with D tentatively TRBD2 (6 bases). There are 15 residues in the CDR3. Trimming removed 3 bases from V and 3 bases from J, with 13 bases in between. The germline V gene encodes CDR1 MGHDK and CDR2 SYGVNS. In DNA, the CDR3 is TGTGCCAGCAGTGACTTCTCCGGGGGAACAGATACGCAGTATTTT. Its translation: CASSDFSGGTDTQYF.

This chain connects TRBV5-5 to TRBJ2-5; D is perhaps TRBD1 (6 bases). Per the germline V gene, CDR1 is SGHKS and CDR2 is YYEKEE (reference sequence). This CDR3 region has 13 residues. Trimming removed 4 bases from V and 7 bases from J, with 14 bases in between. CDR3 amino acids: CASSRGTFGTQYF. The DNA for the CDR3 is TGTGCCAGCAGCCGAGGGACATTCGGGACCCAGTACTTC.

The CDR3 region has the DNA TGTGCCAGCACGGGGGGGCTCAGGTACGAGCAGTACTTC. Encoded protein: CASTGGLRYEQYF. The chain is built from TRBV2 and TRBJ2-7; 8 positions match TRBD2. There are 13 residues in the CDR3. The germline V gene encodes CDR1 SNHLY and CDR2 FYNNEI. V dropped 7 bases and J dropped 4; count of bases not matched to a gene: 6.

The CDR3 spells CASSPGTDYEQYF. DNA of the CDR3: TGCGCCAGCAGTCCAGGGACAGACTACGAGCAGTACTTC. The J gene is TRBJ2-7, the V gene TRBV10-1; 7 bases fit TRBD1. Germline V gives CDR1 WNHNN, CDR2 SYGVQD (reference sequence). The V segment lost 5 bases and the J segment 3 bases; nucleotides outside the gene matches: 4. CDR3 length: 13 residues.

The chain employs TRBV7-6 and TRBJ2-2; 10 nucleotides align to TRBD1. CDR1 SGHVS and CDR2 FNYEAQ come from the germline V gene. V trimming: 4 bases; J trimming: 11 bases; junction bases outside the gene matches: 4. The CDR3 loop spans 13 amino acids. DNA of the CDR3: TGTGCCAGCAGCTCAGGGACAGGGGCCGAGCTGTTTTTT. Residues: CASSSGTGAELFF.

The chain joins TRBV6-5 to TRBJ2-1; D gene uncertain. Germline V CDR1 and CDR2: MNHEY, SVGAGI. The V and J ends lost 6 bases and 7 bases respectively, with 19 bases between them. The CDR3 is 15 residues long. This chain's CDR3 is CASRVANLLSNEQFF. For the CDR3, the DNA is TGTGCCAGCAGGGTCGCCAACCTCCTAAGTAATGAGCAGTTCTTC.